The 6 T cell receptor beta chains listed next were all sequenced from one sample in a study of control samples from healthy donors and cancer patients. Clones were read by immunoSEQ multiplex PCR, and TCRdb kept only the in-frame ones, dropping some. The data contain about 81,000 clones, about 94% of them seen just once; the ten biggest clones take up approximately 4.8%. The sequenced sample consisted of blood. These receptors originate from a young woman in good health.

CDR3 sequence: CASSPLHDNEQFF. The CDR3 DNA reads as TGTGCCAGCAGCCCCCTACACGACAATGAGCAGTTCTTC. The chain has TRBV3-1 (or the pseudogene TRBV3-2) and TRBJ2-1, with D unclear. Germline V gene lookup returns CDR1 LGHDT and CDR2 YNNKEL (reference sequence). The CDR3 is made up of 13 amino acids. V was shortened by 4 bases and J by 5 bases, with 9 bases between the two germline ends.

V is TRBV12-5 and J is TRBJ1-1; D gene uncertain. The CDR3 is made up of 12 amino acids. Trimming removed 2 bases at V and 7 bases at J, with 8 bases between. From germline, CDR1 is LGHNT and CDR2 FRNRAP. The CDR3 nucleotides are TGTGCTAGTGGTTTGACGTTGAATGAAGCTTTCTTT. It is translated as CASGLTLNEAFF.

The gene calls are TRBV5-4 and TRBJ2-3; no firm D call. CDR1 is SGHNT and CDR2 is YYREEE in the germline V gene (reference sequence). Trimming left V 6 bases short and J 2 bases short, with 16 bases between. The CDR3 loop spans 15 amino acids. The CDR3 here is CASTASQDPTDTQYF. DNA of the CDR3: TGTGCCAGCACCGCCTCGCAGGACCCCACAGATACGCAGTATTTT.

As to this clone: Distinct nucleotide sequences in the sample also encode this CDR3. CDR3 nucleotides: TGCAGTGCTAGTAAACTTAATGGAGCGGGGGTGGGCACAGATACGCAGTATTTT. It yields the protein CSASKLNGAGVGTDTQYF. The genes are TRBV20-1 and TRBJ2-3, with 8 bases lining up with TRBD2. V dropped 3 bases and J dropped 1; count of bases not matched to a gene: 15. The germline V gene encodes CDR1 DFQATT and CDR2 SNEGSKA (reference sequence). The CDR3 extends over 18 amino acids.

The chain employs TRBV7-2 and TRBJ2-1; D gene ambiguous. With 5 bases removed from V and 9 bases from J, the gap between germline ends came to 11 bases. From germline, CDR1 is SGHTA and CDR2 FQGNSA. This CDR3 contains 12 residues. The CDR3 sequence is CASSNTLSEQFF. The CDR3 region has the DNA TGTGCCAGCAGCAACACACTTTCTGAGCAGTTCTTC.

In this sample, this clone turned up a few times. This chain connects TRBV10-1 to TRBJ1-1; D remains ambiguous. The CDR3 has 13 residues. Germline V gives CDR1 WNHNN, CDR2 SYGVQD (reference sequence). The ends were cut back, 6 bases at V and 0 bases at J, with 8 bases in the middle. The CDR3 DNA reads as TGCGCCAGCAGGGCTCACCTGAACACTGAAGCTTTCTTT. Translating gives CASRAHLNTEAFF.